This entry is about one TCR beta chain. Antigen unknown. This CDR3 spans 15 amino acids. CDR1 and CDR2 from the germline V gene are SGHTA and FQGNSA. V shed 2 bases, J shed 5 bases, and the junction held 6 bases outside the gene matches. Data came from immunoSEQ multiplex PCR; TCRdb stores just in-frame clones and leaves some out. The sample lists roughly 29,000 clones, 85% occurring once. This entry is derived from a study of monozygotic twins with cystic fibrosis. Study at large: Library input was 2.5 to 3.5 micrograms of fragmented DNA, with roughly 14 PCR cycles. Study findings and constraints: Median Simpson clonality of roughly 0.0093 suggested naive T cells predominated.

Sequencing used blood. This chain links TRBV7-2 with TRBJ2-1; TRBD2 matches at 7 bases. This sequence was found in a girl aged 2-9 years with cystic fibrosis. CDR3 sequence reads: CASSLRLADNNEQFF. CDR3 DNA: TGTGCCAGCAGCTTAAGGCTAGCGGACAACAATGAGCAGTTCTTC.